This T cell receptor (beta chain) was found in a study of T cell repertoires in cytomegalovirus infection. Whole-study context: CMV epitopes in the study were HLA-C-restricted (recently identified) and HLA-B-restricted (well studied).

There are many counts of this clonotype. What it binds is not known. The CDR3 consists of 16 residues. V lost 5 bases and J lost 5, with 18 bases in between. CDR1 SGHVS and CDR2 FQNEAQ come from the germline V gene. TCRdb re-derived calls from the reads in MiXCR, one entry per CDR3 protein. The repertoire includes 150,000 or so distinct CDR3 sequences, 32% of them detected once, and 45% to 55% sits in the top ten. The chain is built from TRBV7-8 and TRBJ2-2, with D possibly matching TRBD2 (7 bases). This clonotype originated in a human donor in good health (CMV status not recorded). Some clones in this sample may be carry-over from other donors' samples. The sample in question was CD8+ T cells from cultured PBMCs, obtained from culture after CMV antigen stimulation. The CDR3 spells CASSPWGGAGTGELFF. The CDR3 DNA reads TGTGCCAGCAGCCCTTGGGGGGGCGCGGGTACCGGGGAGCTGTTTTTT.